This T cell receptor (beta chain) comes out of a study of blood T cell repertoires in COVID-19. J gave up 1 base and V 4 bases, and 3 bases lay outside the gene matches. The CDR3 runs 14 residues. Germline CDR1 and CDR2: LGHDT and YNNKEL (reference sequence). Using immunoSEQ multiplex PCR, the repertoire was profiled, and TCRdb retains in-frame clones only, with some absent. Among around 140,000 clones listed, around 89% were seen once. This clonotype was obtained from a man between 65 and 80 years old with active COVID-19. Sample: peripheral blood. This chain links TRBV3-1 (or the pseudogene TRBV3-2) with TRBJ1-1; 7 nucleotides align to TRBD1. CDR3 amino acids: CASSRGDRNTEAFF. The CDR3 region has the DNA TGTGCCAGCAGCCGGGGGGACAGGAACACTGAAGCTTTCTTT.